This TCR beta chain was documented in a study of T cell changes during pregnancy in multiple sclerosis. Assay used: immunoSEQ multiplex PCR; TCRdb lists only in-frame clones, some missing. The data hold about 29,000 clones, with approximately 89% observed a single time. The germline V gene encodes CDR1 SEHNR and CDR2 FQNEAQ (reference sequence). V lost 5 bases and J lost 9, with 14 bases in between. The length of the CDR3 is 13 residues. The source material was CD8+ T cells from peripheral blood mononuclear cells, sampled after pregnancy. The chain uses TRBV7-9 and TRBJ2-1; D is perhaps TRBD2 (5 bases). The receptor comes from a female donor with multiple sclerosis, enrolled in a pregnancy study. The CDR3 reads CASSQERAGEQFF. CDR3 DNA: TGTGCCAGCAGCCAAGAGAGGGCCGGTGAGCAGTTCTTC.